This TCR beta chain stems from a study of human T cells and chemical hapten exposure. The wider study: The upper back received 0.01% DPC by patch testing, with results read at 6 days. Women made up most patients, who had alopecia areata, totalis or universalis.

Time point described: patch test 1, 2 weeks after DPC sensitization. Treatment meaning: therapeutic diphenylcyclopropenone sensitization with weekly scalp DPC. It was unfractionated whole blood from which total RNA was extracted. TCRdb re-called the RACE reads through MiXCR, storing one row per CDR3 protein. The sample records roughly 86,000 distinct CDR3 sequences, over 9.5% being singletons. The CDR3 consists of 14 residues. V lost 6 bases and J 2 bases, leaving 17 bases between the germline ends. CDR1 is SQVTM, CDR2 ANQGSEA, per germline. This specimen consisted of whole blood, obtained in connection with sensitization to the hapten diphenylcyclopropenone (DPC). This TCR came from a man aged 40-49 years with alopecia areata. Some clones in this sample may be carry-over from other donors' samples. The chain carries TRBV29-1 and TRBJ2-7; the D gene could be TRBD1 or TRBD2 (5 bases each). The CDR3 DNA follows: TGCAGCGTGAGGCCCCGGACGGGACCCTACGAGCAGTACTTC. Amino acid sequence: CSVRPRTGPYEQYF.